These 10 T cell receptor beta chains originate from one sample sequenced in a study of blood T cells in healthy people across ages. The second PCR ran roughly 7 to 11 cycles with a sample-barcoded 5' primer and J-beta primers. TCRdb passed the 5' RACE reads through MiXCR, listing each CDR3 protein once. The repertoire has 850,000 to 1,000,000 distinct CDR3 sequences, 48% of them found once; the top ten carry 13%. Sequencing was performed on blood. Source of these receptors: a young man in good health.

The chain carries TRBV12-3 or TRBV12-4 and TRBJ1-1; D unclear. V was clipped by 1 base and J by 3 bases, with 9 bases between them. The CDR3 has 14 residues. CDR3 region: CASSLELLDTEAFF. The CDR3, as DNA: TGTGCCAGCAGTTTAGAACTTCTCGACACTGAAGCTTTCTTT.

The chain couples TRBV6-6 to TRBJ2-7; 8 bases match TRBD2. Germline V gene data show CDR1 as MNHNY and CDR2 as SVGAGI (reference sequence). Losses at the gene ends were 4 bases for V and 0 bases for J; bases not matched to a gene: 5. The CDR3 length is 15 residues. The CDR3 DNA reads TGTGCCAGCAGTTCCGGGACTAGAAACTCCTACGAGCAGTACTTC. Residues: CASSSGTRNSYEQYF.

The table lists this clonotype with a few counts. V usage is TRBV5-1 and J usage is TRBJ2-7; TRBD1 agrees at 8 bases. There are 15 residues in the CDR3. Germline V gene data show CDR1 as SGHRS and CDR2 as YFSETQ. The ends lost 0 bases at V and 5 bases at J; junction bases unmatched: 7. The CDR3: CASSLVGQGSDEQYF. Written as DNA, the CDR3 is TGCGCCAGCAGCTTGGTCGGACAGGGTTCGGACGAGCAGTACTTC.

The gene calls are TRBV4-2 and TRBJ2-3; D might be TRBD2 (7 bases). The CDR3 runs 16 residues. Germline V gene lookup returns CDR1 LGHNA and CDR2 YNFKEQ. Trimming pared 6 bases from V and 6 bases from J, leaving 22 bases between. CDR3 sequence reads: CASREEVAGARDTQYF. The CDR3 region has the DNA TGTGCCAGCAGAGAAGAGGTGGCGGGGGCGCGGGATACGCAGTATTTT.

CDR3 amino acids: CASSTTGGSETQYF. The CDR3 DNA is TGTGCCAGCAGCACGACAGGGGGCTCGGAGACCCAGTACTTC. J is TRBJ2-5 and V is TRBV6-5, with 10 bases matching TRBD1. The CDR3 length is 14 residues. V lost 6 bases to trimming and J lost 5 bases; unmatched junction nucleotides: 6. Per the germline V gene, CDR1 is MNHEY and CDR2 is SVGAGI.

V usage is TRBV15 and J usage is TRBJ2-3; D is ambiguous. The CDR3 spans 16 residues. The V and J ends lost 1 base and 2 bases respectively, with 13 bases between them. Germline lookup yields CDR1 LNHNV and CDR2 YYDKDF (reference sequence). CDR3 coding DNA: TGTGCCACCAGCAGAGGGACGGGCGTATACACAGATACGCAGTATTTT. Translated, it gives CATSRGTGVYTDTQYF.

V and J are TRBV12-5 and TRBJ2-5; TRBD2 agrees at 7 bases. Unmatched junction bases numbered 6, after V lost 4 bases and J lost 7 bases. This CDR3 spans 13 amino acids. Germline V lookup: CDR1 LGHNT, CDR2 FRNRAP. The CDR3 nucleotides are TGTGCTAGTGGTTCGGGAGGACGTGGGACCCAGTACTTC. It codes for CASGSGGRGTQYF.

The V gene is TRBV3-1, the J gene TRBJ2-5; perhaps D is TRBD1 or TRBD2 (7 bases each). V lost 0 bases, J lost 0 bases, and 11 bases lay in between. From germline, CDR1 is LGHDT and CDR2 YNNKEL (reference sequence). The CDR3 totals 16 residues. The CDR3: CASSQDQGGYQETQYF. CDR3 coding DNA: TGTGCCAGCAGCCAAGATCAGGGGGGGTACCAAGAGACCCAGTACTTC.

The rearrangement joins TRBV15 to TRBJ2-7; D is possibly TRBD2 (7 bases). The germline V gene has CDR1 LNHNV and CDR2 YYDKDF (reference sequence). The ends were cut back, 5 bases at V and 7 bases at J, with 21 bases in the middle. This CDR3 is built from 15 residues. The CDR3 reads CATSRGGAYYNEQYF. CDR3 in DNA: TGTGCCACCAGCCGAGGGGGGGCTTATTACAATGAGCAGTACTTC. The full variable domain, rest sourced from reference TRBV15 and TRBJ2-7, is DAMVIQNPRYQVTQFGKPVTLSCSQTLNHNVMYWYQQKSSQAPKLLFHYYDKDFNNEADTPDNFQSRRPNTSFCFLDIRSPGLGDTAMYLCATSRGGAYYNEQYFGPGTRLTVT.

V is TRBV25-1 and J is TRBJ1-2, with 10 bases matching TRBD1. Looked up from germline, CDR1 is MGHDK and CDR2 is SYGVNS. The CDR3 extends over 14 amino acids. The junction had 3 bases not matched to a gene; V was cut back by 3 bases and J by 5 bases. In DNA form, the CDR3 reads TGTGCCAGCAGTGAGGGGGGACAGGGGTATGGCTACACCTTC. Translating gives CASSEGGQGYGYTF.